These T cell receptor beta chains were read from a single sample in a study of blood T cell repertoires in COVID-19. Repertoires were generated with immunoSEQ multiplex PCR, while TCRdb's copy carries only in-frame clones and drops some. Altogether 140,000 to 150,000 clones are present, around 80% being singletons, with the ten largest covering around 6%. The sample taken for sequencing was PBMCs or T cells enriched from blood (not recorded which). The receptors were sampled from a woman aged 45-59 years who had recovered from COVID-19. CDR3s include the opening cysteine and the closing phenylalanine or tryptophan. D genes are given only for firm matches. Not all rows give a size; the values are once, few, many and, for expanded clones, a class.

TGTGCCAGCAGCACCCAGGGGACAGATACGCAGTATTTT,CASSTQGTDTQYF,.,TRBJ2-3,.,TRBV7-7
TGTGCCAGCAGCTATTCCAGGGGTGAAGCTTTCTTT,CASSYSRGEAFF,.,TRBJ1-1,.,TRBV7-8
TGCGCCAGCAGCTATCGGGATGGAGCCTACGAGCAGTACTTC,CASSYRDGAYEQYF,.,TRBJ2-7,.,TRBV5-1
TGTGCCAGCAGCGTAGGAACAGCTCCTCAGCCCCAGCATTTT,CASSVGTAPQPQHF,.,TRBJ1-5,.,TRBV9
TGCAGTGCTAGTCCCCAGAAGTACCAAGAGACCCAGTACTTC,CSASPQKYQETQYF,once,TRBJ2-5,.,TRBV20-1
TGTGCCAGCAGCCAAGCTAAGCAAACCACCTACGAGCAGTACTTC,CASSQAKQTTYEQYF,.,TRBJ2-7,.,TRBV4-2
TGCAGCGTGCGGGGGTCCACTGAAGCTTTCTTT,CSVRGSTEAFF,.,TRBJ1-1,.,TRBV29-1
TGCAGCGTTGAAGCACAGGGGGGAGAGACCCAGTACTTC,CSVEAQGGETQYF,.,TRBJ2-5,TRBD1,TRBV29-1
TGTGCCAGCAGCCAAGTAGGTCAGAGGGCAGGCCAGCCCCAGCATTTT,CASSQVGQRAGQPQHF,.,TRBJ1-5,.,TRBV4-2
TGTGCCAGCGGGGCGACAGATACGCAGTATTTT,CASGATDTQYF,few,TRBJ2-3,.,TRBV7-9
TGTGCCAGCACTAACCGGGACAGGGAAGGCGAGCAGTACTTC,CASTNRDREGEQYF,.,TRBJ2-7,TRBD1,TRBV27
TGTGCCAGCAGCTTAGGGGGTCGGGGGTTTCCAAGCAATCAGCCCCAGCATTTT,CASSLGGRGFPSNQPQHF,.,TRBJ1-5,.,TRBV7-2
TGTGCCAGCAGCTGGGGACAGGGGGACACTGAAGCTTTCTTT,CASSWGQGDTEAFF,.,TRBJ1-1,TRBD1,TRBV5-6
TGCGCCAGCACAGGGGGCTACGAGTACAATGAGCAGTTCTTC,CASTGGYEYNEQFF,.,TRBJ2-1,TRBD1,TRBV5-1
TGTGCCAGCAGATCGACAGGGGAGGGGGAGCTGTTTTTT,CASRSTGEGELFF,.,TRBJ2-2,TRBD1,TRBV7-8
TGTGCCAGCAGTCCACCTACGGGGGGGACTGGCTACACCTTC,CASSPPTGGTGYTF,.,TRBJ1-2,.,TRBV28
TGTGCCAGCAGCTTGGGACTAGGCTGGAACACCGGGGAGCTGTTTTTT,CASSLGLGWNTGELFF,.,TRBJ2-2,.,TRBV5-4
TGTGCCAGTAGTAGACAGCGGGGAGACTCTGGGGCCAACGTCCTGACTTTC,CASSRQRGDSGANVLTF,many,TRBJ2-6,TRBD2,TRBV19
TGTGCCAGCGGGGACTTCTACGAGCAGTACTTC,CASGDFYEQYF,.,TRBJ2-7,.,TRBV28
TGTGCCAGCAGCTTATCGGCCACAGGGGTCGGAAACACCATATATTTT,CASSLSATGVGNTIYF,few,TRBJ1-3,TRBD1,TRBV5-5
TGTGCCAGCAGCTTAGGAACAGGGCGGAACACCGGGGAGCTGTTTTTT,CASSLGTGRNTGELFF,.,TRBJ2-2,.,TRBV13
TGTGCCAGCACCCCGGGGGGCGGGTACTATGGCTACACCTTC,CASTPGGGYYGYTF,few,TRBJ1-2,.,TRBV28
TGTGCCAGCAACCTTCGGGACACAGATTCACCCCTCCACTTT,CASNLRDTDSPLHF,.,TRBJ1-6,.,TRBV6-5
TGTGCCAGCAGTGGACCGACAGGGGCAACTAATGAAAAACTGTTTTTT,CASSGPTGATNEKLFF,few,TRBJ1-4,TRBD1,TRBV6-1
TGTGCCAGCAGCAAGGGTCTACAGGAGAACACTGAAGCTTTCTTT,CASSKGLQENTEAFF,.,TRBJ1-1,.,TRBV11-3
TGCGCCAGCAGCTTGCTCCTCCAGGGAATAAGCAACATTCAGTACTTC,CASSLLLQGISNIQYF,.,TRBJ2-4,.,TRBV5-1
TGTGCCAGCAGCCAGGGCCTGCAAGAGACCCAGTACTTC,CASSQGLQETQYF,once,TRBJ2-5,.,TRBV5-5